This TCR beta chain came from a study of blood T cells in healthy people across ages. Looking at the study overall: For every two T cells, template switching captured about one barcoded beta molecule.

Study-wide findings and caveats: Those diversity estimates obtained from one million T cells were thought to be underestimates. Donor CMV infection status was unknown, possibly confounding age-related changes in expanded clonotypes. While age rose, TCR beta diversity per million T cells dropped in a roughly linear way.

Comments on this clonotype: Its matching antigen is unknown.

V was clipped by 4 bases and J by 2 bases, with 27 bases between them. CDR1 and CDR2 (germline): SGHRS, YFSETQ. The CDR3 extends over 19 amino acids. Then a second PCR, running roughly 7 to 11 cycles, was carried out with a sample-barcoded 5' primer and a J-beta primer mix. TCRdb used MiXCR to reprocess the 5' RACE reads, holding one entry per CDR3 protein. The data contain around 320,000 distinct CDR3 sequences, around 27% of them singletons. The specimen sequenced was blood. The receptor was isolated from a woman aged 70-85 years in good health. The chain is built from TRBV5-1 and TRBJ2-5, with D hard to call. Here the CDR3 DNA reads TGCGCCAGCAGCAGAACCCTTCCCGAGACCGAGTGGATACAAGAGACCCAGTACTTC. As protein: CASSRTLPETEWIQETQYF.